The clone carrying this T cell receptor beta chain turned up a few times. The data were taken from a study of Graves' ophthalmopathy and Graves' hyperthyroidism. The CDR3 contains 17 residues. Germline V lookup: CDR1 LGHDT, CDR2 YNNKEL (reference sequence). The V gene end was trimmed by 2 bases and the J gene end by 1 base; junction bases not matched to a gene: 6. Reliance was placed on clinical symptoms, serum thyroxine, TRAb, thyroid ultrasound and orbital computed tomography for diagnosis. RNA transcripts yielded amplified TCR beta CDR3 regions. A first-round RT-PCR used HTBI primers, followed by a second-round multiplex PCR. One entry per CDR3 protein, called by TCRdb with MiXCR from the multiplex PCR reads. The table lists some 350,000 distinct CDR3 sequences, about 15% of them singletons.

The rearrangement links TRBV3-1 to TRBJ1-5; 9 bases align to TRBD1. Sample: peripheral blood. The receptor comes from an adult woman with stable Graves' hyperthyroidism. The CDR3 spells CASSQLPGQGSNQPQHF. CDR3 nucleotide sequence: TGTGCCAGCAGCCAACTCCCGGGACAGGGAAGCAATCAGCCCCAGCATTTT.